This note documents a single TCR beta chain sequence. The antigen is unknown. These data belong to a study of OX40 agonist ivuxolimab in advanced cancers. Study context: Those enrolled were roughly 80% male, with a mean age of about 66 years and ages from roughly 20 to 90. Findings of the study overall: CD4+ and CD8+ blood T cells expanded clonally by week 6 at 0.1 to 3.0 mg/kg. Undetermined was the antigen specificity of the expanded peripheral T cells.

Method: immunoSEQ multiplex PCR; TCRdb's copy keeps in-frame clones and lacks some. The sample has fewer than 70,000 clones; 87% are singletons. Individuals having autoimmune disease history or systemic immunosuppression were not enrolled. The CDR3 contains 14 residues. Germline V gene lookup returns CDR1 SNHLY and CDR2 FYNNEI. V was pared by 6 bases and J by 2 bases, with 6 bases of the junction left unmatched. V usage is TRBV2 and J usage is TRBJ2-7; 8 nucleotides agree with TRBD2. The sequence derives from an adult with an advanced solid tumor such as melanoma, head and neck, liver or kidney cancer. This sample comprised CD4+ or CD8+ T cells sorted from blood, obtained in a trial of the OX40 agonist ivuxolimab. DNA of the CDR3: TGTGCCAGCAGCGATAGCGGGGCGACCTACGAGCAGTACTTC. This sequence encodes CASSDSGATYEQYF. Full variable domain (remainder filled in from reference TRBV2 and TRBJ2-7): EPEVTQTPSHQVTQMGQEVILRCVPISNHLYFYWYRQILGQKVEFLVSFYNNEISEKSEIFDDQFSVERPDGSNFTLKIRSTKLEDSAMYFCASSDSGATYEQYFGPGTRLTVT.